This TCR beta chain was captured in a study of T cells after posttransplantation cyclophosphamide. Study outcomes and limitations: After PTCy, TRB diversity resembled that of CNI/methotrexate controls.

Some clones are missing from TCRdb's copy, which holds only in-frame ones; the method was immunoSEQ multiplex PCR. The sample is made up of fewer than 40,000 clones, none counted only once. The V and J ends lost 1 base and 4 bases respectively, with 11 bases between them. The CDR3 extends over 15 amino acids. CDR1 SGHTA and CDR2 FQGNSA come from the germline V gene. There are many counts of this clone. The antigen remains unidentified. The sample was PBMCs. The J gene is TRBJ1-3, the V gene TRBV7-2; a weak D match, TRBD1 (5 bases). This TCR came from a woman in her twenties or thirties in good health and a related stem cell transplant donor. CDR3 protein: CASSLVSGGGNTIYF. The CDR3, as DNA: TGTGCCAGCAGCTTAGTATCCGGGGGAGGAAACACCATATATTTT.